The present T cell receptor (beta chain) was sequenced within a study of blood T cell repertoires in COVID-19. The overall study: The study drew acute and convalescent COVID-19 samples from the United States, Italy and Spain.

Authors' methods: Amplification of reference gene primers provided the estimated nucleated cell counts. Assay used: immunoSEQ multiplex PCR; TCRdb lists only in-frame clones, some missing. D and trimming come from the DNA, and the V and J calls and clone size come from that table. The repertoire holds 46,000 or so clones, with 80% to 90% as singletons. This clone showed up just once. The germline gives CDR1 SGHKS, CDR2 YYEKEE (reference sequence). The CDR3 covers 16 residues. The trim removed 3 bases at V and 0 bases at J, leaving 4 bases unmatched. Sequenced input: peripheral blood. This sequence was found in a woman aged 80 or older with COVID-19, enrolled during active disease. The V call is TRBV5-5, the J call TRBJ2-1, with 9 bases fitting TRBD2. The CDR3 DNA reads TGTGCCAGCAGCTCCCAGCGGGGGGCCTCCTACAATGAGCAGTTCTTC. Amino acids: CASSSQRGASYNEQFF.